A selection of T cell receptor beta chains follows, all from one sample in a study of blood T cell repertoires in COVID-19. Sequencing used immunoSEQ multiplex PCR; TCRdb keeps in-frame clones, though not all of them. The sample records about 47,000 clones, about 83% being singletons. Material for sequencing was peripheral blood. These receptors were collected from a man aged 45-60 years with acute or convalescent COVID-19. Each CDR3 is given with its conserved first and last residue. The D gene is left open where the match is weak. A row's size may be missing; if present it is once, few, many or a size class.

abundance	j_gene	v_gene	d_gene	len	CDR3nt	CDR3aa
-	TRBJ1-2	TRBV6-5	TRBD1	13	TGTGCCAGCAGGACAGGGGGGGTCTATGGCTACACCTTC	CASRTGGVYGYTF
-	TRBJ1-4	TRBV5-5	-	14	TGTGCCAGCAGCTTGGATCTAACTAATGAAAAACTGTTTTTT	CASSLDLTNEKLFF
-	TRBJ2-5	TRBV5-1	TRBD2	17	TGCGCCAGCAGCCCGGGTCTAGGGAGCGGGAGTTTAGAGACCCAGTACTTC	CASSPGLGSGSLETQYF
-	TRBJ1-4	TRBV5-4	TRBD1	15	TGTGCCAGCAGCTCAGGGGGCAGCCCTGATGAAAAACTGTTTTTT	CASSSGGSPDEKLFF
-	TRBJ2-3	TRBV24-1	TRBD1	13	TGTGCCACCTTTCAGGGGGCGGACGATACGCAGTATTTT	CATFQGADDTQYF
-	TRBJ2-7	TRBV27	TRBD2	15	TGTGCCAGCAGTTCAGCGGGGACTAGCGGCTACGAGCAGTACTTC	CASSSAGTSGYEQYF
-	TRBJ1-2	TRBV7-8	-	14	TGTGCCAGCAGCCTGGGACTTCTTGGCTATGGCTACACCTTC	CASSLGLLGYGYTF
-	TRBJ2-3	TRBV5-5	TRBD2	15	TGTGCCAGCAGCCCTGGGGGGGGTAGCACAGATACGCAGTATTTT	CASSPGGGSTDTQYF
-	TRBJ2-2	TRBV27	TRBD2	17	TGTGCCACCCGGAGGGGGACTAGCGGGCCGAACACCGGGGAGCTGTTTTTT	CATRRGTSGPNTGELFF
-	TRBJ2-1	TRBV25-1	-	16	TGTGCCAGCGCCAGAGGGGGGGGGACAAATTACAATGAGCAGTTCTTC	CASARGGGTNYNEQFF
-	TRBJ1-2	TRBV7-9	-	12	TGTGCCAGCAGTCAGGACAGCTATGGCTACACCTTC	CASSQDSYGYTF
-	TRBJ2-3	TRBV19	TRBD2	15	TGTGCCTCAAAAGGGGAGCGGGGGATCACAGATACGCAGTATTTT	CASKGERGITDTQYF
few	TRBJ2-1	TRBV5-5	TRBD2	16	TGTGCCAGCAGCTTAACCGGGACTAGCGGTTACAATGAGCAGTTCTTC	CASSLTGTSGYNEQFF
-	TRBJ1-2	TRBV5-6	-	12	TGTGCCAGCAGCTTGTGGTCCGCGGGCTACACCTTC	CASSLWSAGYTF
once	TRBJ2-7	TRBV28	TRBD1	16	TGTGCCAGCAGCTCAGCGGGACAGGGGATCTCCTACGAGCAGTACTTC	CASSSAGQGISYEQYF
-	TRBJ2-4	TRBV30	-	13	TGTGCCTGGAGCTCGGGGGCCAAAAACATTCAGTACTTC	CAWSSGAKNIQYF
-	TRBJ1-1	TRBV29-1	-	12	TGCAGCGCGGGGGAGGTGAACACTGAAGCTTTCTTT	CSAGEVNTEAFF
-	TRBJ2-2	TRBV4-3	-	16	TGCGCCAGCAGCCAGGATGAGCAGGTGGACACCGGGGAGCTGTTTTTT	CASSQDEQVDTGELFF
-	TRBJ1-4	TRBV2	-	13	TGTGCCAGCGAAAGGGAGGCTAATGAAAAACTGTTTTTT	CASEREANEKLFF
once	TRBJ1-4	TRBV5-1	-	16	TGCGCCAGCAGCTTGGCCGCGGGTTTGGGGAATGAAAAACTGTTTTTT	CASSLAAGLGNEKLFF
-	TRBJ1-5	TRBV19	-	14	TGTGCCAGTAGTAGGGATGGGAGTGATCAGCCCCAGCATTTT	CASSRDGSDQPQHF
-	TRBJ2-3	TRBV7-9	-	16	TGTGCCAGCAGCTTATTTATGAGCGGCGGCACAGATACGCAGTATTTT	CASSLFMSGGTDTQYF
-	TRBJ1-2	TRBV5-5	-	16	TGTGCCAGCAGCTTGGATGTGGGGGGTGTCAACTATGGCTACACCTTC	CASSLDVGGVNYGYTF
-	TRBJ1-4	TRBV5-3	TRBD1	15	TGTGCCAGAAGCTTGGCCGGACAGGGTGGTGAAAAACTGTTTTTT	CARSLAGQGGEKLFF
-	TRBJ2-7	TRBV7-9	-	13	TGTGCCAGCAGCGAAGAAGGGGTTTACGAGCAGTACTTC	CASSEEGVYEQYF
once	TRBJ1-3	TRBV7-9	-	13	TGTGCCAGCAGCTCTGGGGGCCGAAACACCATATATTTT	CASSSGGRNTIYF
-	TRBJ1-2	TRBV9	TRBD1	17	TGTGCCAGCAGCCCCCAGGGACAGGGGATAGGAAACTATGGCTACACCTTC	CASSPQGQGIGNYGYTF
few	TRBJ2-7	TRBV6-2/TRBV6-3	TRBD1	14	TGTGCCAGCAGTTATCTCCCAGGGGGCTACGAGCAGTACTTC	CASSYLPGGYEQYF
-	TRBJ2-7	TRBV3-1/TRBV3-2	TRBD2	15	TGTGCCAGCAGCATAAGACTAGCCCCTTTTTACGAGCAGTACTTC	CASSIRLAPFYEQYF
-	TRBJ2-7	TRBV28	TRBD1	13	TGTGCCAGCACGGACAGGAGCTCCTACGAGCAGTACTTC	CASTDRSSYEQYF
-	TRBJ2-1	TRBV7-9	-	12	TGTGCCAGCAGCGCCCAGGATAATGAGCAGTTCTTC	CASSAQDNEQFF
-	TRBJ1-2	TRBV19	-	14	TGTGCCAGTAGTATCCGGGACACACGCTATGGCTACACCTTC	CASSIRDTRYGYTF
-	TRBJ1-2	TRBV18	-	16	TGTGCCAGCTCACCCCTGCCGGCAGGTTCTAACTATGGCTACACCTTC	CASSPLPAGSNYGYTF
-	TRBJ2-3	TRBV7-9	TRBD2	15	TGTGCCAGCAGCTTAAGCGGGGCGTGGGCAGATACGCAGTATTTT	CASSLSGAWADTQYF
-	TRBJ1-5	TRBV5-1	-	13	TGCGCCAGCAGCTTGGAGCGGGATCAGCCCCAGCATTTT	CASSLERDQPQHF
-	TRBJ2-1	TRBV19	TRBD2	15	TGTGCCAGTAGTACGACTAGCGGTTCCTACAATGAGCAGTTCTTC	CASSTTSGSYNEQFF
-	TRBJ2-1	TRBV7-6	TRBD2	16	TGTGCCAGCAGCTTAGACCCCAGCGGGGGGTACAATGAGCAGTTCTTC	CASSLDPSGGYNEQFF
once	TRBJ2-6	TRBV6-2/TRBV6-3	TRBD1	18	TGTGCCAGCAGTTATAGGGGGACAGGGGTATCCGGGGCCAACGTCCTGACTTTC	CASSYRGTGVSGANVLTF
-	TRBJ2-1	TRBV18	-	17	TGTGCCAGCTCACCAACGCTACAGGGAATATCCTACAATGAGCAGTTCTTC	CASSPTLQGISYNEQFF
-	TRBJ1-1	TRBV5-1	-	14	TGCGCCAGCAGCTTGACAGGGCTGAACACTGAAGCTTTCTTT	CASSLTGLNTEAFF
-	TRBJ1-3	TRBV19	TRBD1	16	TGTGCCAGTAGTAGAGTACCGGGACAGGGGACCTACACCATATATTTT	CASSRVPGQGTYTIYF
-	TRBJ1-6	TRBV5-4	-	15	TGTGCCAGCAGCCTAGAGGGCAGGGAGGACTCACCCCTCCACTTT	CASSLEGREDSPLHF
-	TRBJ1-6	TRBV11-2	TRBD1	14	TGTGCCAGCAGCCCGGGACAGTCCAATTCACCCCTCCACTTT	CASSPGQSNSPLHF
-	TRBJ2-1	TRBV19	TRBD2	15	TGTGCCAGTAGTCCTCGGACTAGCGGGAACAATGAGCAGTTCTTC	CASSPRTSGNNEQFF
-	TRBJ1-5	TRBV20-1	TRBD1	17	TGCAGTGCTAGTTTCAGGACAGGGCGGTTCACCAATCAGCCCCAGCATTTT	CSASFRTGRFTNQPQHF
-	TRBJ2-6	TRBV5-6	-	19	TGTGCCAGCAGCTCAATTTTCCTAAGGGGCGAACCTGGGGCCAACGTCCTGACTTTC	CASSSIFLRGEPGANVLTF
-	TRBJ1-1	TRBV28	-	13	TGTGCCAGCAAGGACACCGTGAACACTGAAGCTTTCTTT	CASKDTVNTEAFF
once	TRBJ2-5	TRBV19	-	14	TGTGCCAGCGGGACGACCGGAGGGGAAGAGACCCAGTACTTC	CASGTTGGEETQYF
-	TRBJ1-2	TRBV9	-	14	TGTGCCAGCACCTTGGGGGGTCGGGGCTATGGCTACACCTTC	CASTLGGRGYGYTF
few	TRBJ1-5	TRBV5-5	TRBD1	18	TGTGCCAGCAGCTTGGGCACAGGGGGCGCGGTGGGCAATCAGCCCCAGCATTTT	CASSLGTGGAVGNQPQHF
once	TRBJ2-2	TRBV7-9	-	14	TGTGCCAGCAGCCTAACAGAGAACACCGGGGAGCTGTTTTTT	CASSLTENTGELFF
-	TRBJ2-2	TRBV7-6	-	15	TGTGCCAGCAGCCCCGCCGGGTTTCGGACCGGGGAGCTGTTTTTT	CASSPAGFRTGELFF
-	TRBJ2-3	TRBV14	-	15	TGTGCCAGCAGCCAACTAGGCCGGGGGACAGATACGCAGTATTTT	CASSQLGRGTDTQYF
-	TRBJ2-5	TRBV18	TRBD2	14	TGTGCCAGCTCTGACTTTGGCGGGAGAGAGACCCAGTACTTC	CASSDFGGRETQYF
once	TRBJ2-7	TRBV6-2/TRBV6-3	-	15	TGTGCCAGCAGCGGTAGGGGAAATTTGGGGTACGAGCAGTACTTC	CASSGRGNLGYEQYF
-	TRBJ1-5	TRBV19	TRBD1	15	TGTGCCAGTAGTATCGACAGGGGGCTTAATCAGCCCCAGCATTTT	CASSIDRGLNQPQHF
-	TRBJ2-7	TRBV15	TRBD1	12	TGTGCCACCAGCGGACAGGGCTACGAGCAGTACTTC	CATSGQGYEQYF
-	TRBJ2-1	TRBV24-1	TRBD2	15	TGTGCCACCAGTGATCGGACTAGCGGGAGTAATGAGCAGTTCTTC	CATSDRTSGSNEQFF
once	TRBJ2-1	TRBV9	-	15	TGTGCCAGCAGCGTAGGACTCCCGTCCTACAATGAGCAGTTCTTC	CASSVGLPSYNEQFF